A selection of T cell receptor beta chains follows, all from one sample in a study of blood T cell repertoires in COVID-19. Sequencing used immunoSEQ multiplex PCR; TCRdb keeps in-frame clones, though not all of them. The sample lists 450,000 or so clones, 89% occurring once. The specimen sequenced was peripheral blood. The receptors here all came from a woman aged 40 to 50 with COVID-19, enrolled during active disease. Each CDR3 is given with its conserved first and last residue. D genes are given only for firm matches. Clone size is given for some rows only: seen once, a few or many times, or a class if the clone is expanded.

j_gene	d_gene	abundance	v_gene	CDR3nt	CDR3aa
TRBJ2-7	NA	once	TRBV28	TGTGCCAGCAGTTTGAGAGGGCCCCTTTCCTACGAGCAGTACTTC	CASSLRGPLSYEQYF
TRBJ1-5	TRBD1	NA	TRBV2	TGTGCCAGCAGTGAACGGGACAGGGTAGGCCAGCCCCAGCATTTT	CASSERDRVGQPQHF
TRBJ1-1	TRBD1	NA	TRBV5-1	TGCGCCAGCAGCGGGTCAGGGGGACGGACTGAAGCTTTCTTT	CASSGSGGRTEAFF
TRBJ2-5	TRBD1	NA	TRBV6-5	TGTGCCAGCACCTCGATGACAGGGCCGGGGACCCAGTACTTC	CASTSMTGPGTQYF
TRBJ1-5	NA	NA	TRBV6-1	TGTGCCAGCAGTGAAGCGCTTCAGGGAGGGGTTGGCAATCAGCCCCAGCATTTT	CASSEALQGGVGNQPQHF
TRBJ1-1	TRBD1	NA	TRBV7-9	TGTGCCAGCAGCTCCCTGACAGGGGGGAACACTGAAGCTTTCTTT	CASSSLTGGNTEAFF
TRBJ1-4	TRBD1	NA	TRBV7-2	TGTGCCAGCAGCTTAACCCCCACAGGGGATGGGGAAAAACTGTTTTTT	CASSLTPTGDGEKLFF
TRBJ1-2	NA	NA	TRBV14	TGTGCCAGCAGCCAGACTCGGGGATACTATGGCTACACCTTC	CASSQTRGYYGYTF
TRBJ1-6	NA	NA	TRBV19	TGTGCCAGTAGTAGTCCAGGGGTAAATTCACCCCTCCACTTT	CASSSPGVNSPLHF
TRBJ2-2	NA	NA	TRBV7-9	TGTGCCAGCAGCTTATATACCGGGGAGCTGTTTTTT	CASSLYTGELFF
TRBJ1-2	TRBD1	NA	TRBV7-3	TGTGCCAGCAGCAGAGGACAGGGCTATGGCTACACCTTC	CASSRGQGYGYTF
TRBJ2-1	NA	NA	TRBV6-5	TGTGCCAGCAGTTACTCGAAGGGGAATGAGCAGTTCTTC	CASSYSKGNEQFF
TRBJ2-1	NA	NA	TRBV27	TGTGCCAGCAGTCTAGGACAATACAATGAGCAGTTCTTC	CASSLGQYNEQFF
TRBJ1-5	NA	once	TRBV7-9	TGTGCCAGCAGCTTAAGAACACCCGAAGCGGGGGAGGACCAGCCCCAGCATTTT	CASSLRTPEAGEDQPQHF
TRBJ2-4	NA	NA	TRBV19	TGTGCCAGTAGTATTGGGCAGGGGGGCTCCTCCTTAGCCAAAAACATTCAGTACTTC	CASSIGQGGSSLAKNIQYF
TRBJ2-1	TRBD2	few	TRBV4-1	TGCGCCAGCAGCCAAGACCTTTCGGGGGGAGGGTCAAGGAATGAGCAGTTCTTC	CASSQDLSGGGSRNEQFF
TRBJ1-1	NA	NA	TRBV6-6	TGTGCCAGCAGTTACTCAGGGGCGAACACTGAAGCTTTCTTT	CASSYSGANTEAFF
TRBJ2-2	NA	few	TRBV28	TGTGCCAGCAGTTCACAGGGTTGGGACACCGGGGAGCTGTTTTTT	CASSSQGWDTGELFF
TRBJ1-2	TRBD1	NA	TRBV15	TGTGCCACCAGCAGAGCTACCGGGACAGGGGGAAGGGGCTACACCTTC	CATSRATGTGGRGYTF
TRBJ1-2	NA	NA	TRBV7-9	TGTGCCAGCAGCTCTCAAGACATCTTCGGCTACACCTTC	CASSSQDIFGYTF
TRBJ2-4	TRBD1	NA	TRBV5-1	TGCGCCAGCAGCCCTGGGACAGGGCTAGCCAAAAACATTCAGTACTTC	CASSPGTGLAKNIQYF
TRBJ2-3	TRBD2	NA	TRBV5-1	TGCGCCAGCAGTCTCCAGGGACTAGGCACAGATACGCAGTATTTT	CASSLQGLGTDTQYF
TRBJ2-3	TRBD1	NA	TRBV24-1	TGTGCCACCAGTGATTCCATCCGAGGACAGGGGGCCCATACGCAGTATTTT	CATSDSIRGQGAHTQYF
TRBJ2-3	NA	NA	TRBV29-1	TGCAGCGTTGGGGGGCAGGGGCCGGAGTCCTGGGGGCCCCGCAGTAGCACAGATACGCAGTATTTT	CSVGGQGPESWGPRSSTDTQYF
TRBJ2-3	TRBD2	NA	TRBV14	TGTGCCAGCAGCCTAACCCTAGCGGGGGCAAGAACAGATACGCAGTATTTT	CASSLTLAGARTDTQYF
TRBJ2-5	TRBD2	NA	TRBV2	TGTGCCAGCAGTGATGTAGCGGGAGGCTATGAGACCCAGTACTTC	CASSDVAGGYETQYF
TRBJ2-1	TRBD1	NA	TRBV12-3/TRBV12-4	TGTGCCAGCAGGCGCGACAGGGGGAATGAGCAGTTCTTC	CASRRDRGNEQFF
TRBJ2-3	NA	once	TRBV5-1	TGCGCCAGCACCCCCGGGAGAGGCGGCACAGATACGCAGTATTTT	CASTPGRGGTDTQYF
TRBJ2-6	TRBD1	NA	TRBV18	TGTGCCAGCTCACCACGGACAGGGGGACGGGCCAACGTCCTGACTTTC	CASSPRTGGRANVLTF
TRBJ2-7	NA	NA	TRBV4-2	TGTGCCAGCAGCCAAGATCGGGGAGGCAGATCCTACGAGCAGTACTTC	CASSQDRGGRSYEQYF
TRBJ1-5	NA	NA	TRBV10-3	TGTGCCATCAGTGAGTCGAGGAGCCAGTCCAATCAGCCCCAGCATTTT	CAISESRSQSNQPQHF
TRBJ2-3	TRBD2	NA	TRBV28	TGTGCCAGCAGCCCGACGGGACTAGCGGGGGGGCTGTGGGATACGCAGTATTTT	CASSPTGLAGGLWDTQYF
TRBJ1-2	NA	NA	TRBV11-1	TGTGCCAGCAGCCTAGAATTTGGGAGCGGGCATCGGTTC	CASSLEFGSGHRF
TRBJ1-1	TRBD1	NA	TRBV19	TGTGCCAGTAGTATTAGGGGGCCTATGAACACTGAAGCTTTCTTT	CASSIRGPMNTEAFF
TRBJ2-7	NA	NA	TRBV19	TGTGCCAGAAGCCTCAGGGGACACTCCTACGAGCAGTACTTC	CARSLRGHSYEQYF
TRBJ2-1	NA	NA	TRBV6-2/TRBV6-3	TGTGCCAGCAGTACCCCCCTTAAGTCTACAGCGCAGTTCTTC	CASSTPLKSTAQFF
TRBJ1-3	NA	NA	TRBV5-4	TGTGCCAGCAGCTCGACAGCCTCTGGAAACACCATATATTTT	CASSSTASGNTIYF
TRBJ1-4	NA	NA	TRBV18	TGTGCCAGCTCACCATATATACAGGGTGCAACTAATGAAAAACTGTTTTTT	CASSPYIQGATNEKLFF
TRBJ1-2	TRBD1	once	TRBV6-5	TGTGCCAGCAGTTTGGACAGGGTCGGCGGCTACACCTTC	CASSLDRVGGYTF
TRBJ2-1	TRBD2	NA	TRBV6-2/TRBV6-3	TGTGCCAGCAGTTACGGACTAGTGCGTGAGCAGTTCTTC	CASSYGLVREQFF
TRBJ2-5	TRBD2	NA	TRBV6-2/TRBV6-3	TGTGCCAGCAGCCGCCCCTTAGCGGGGGGGGCAGAGACCCAGTACTTC	CASSRPLAGGAETQYF
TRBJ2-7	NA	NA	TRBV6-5	TGTGCCAGCTCAGACTCACCCTACGAGCAGTACTTC	CASSDSPYEQYF
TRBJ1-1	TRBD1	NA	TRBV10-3	TGTGCCATCACCCCGGGACAGACTTTGAACACTGAAGCTTTCTTT	CAITPGQTLNTEAFF
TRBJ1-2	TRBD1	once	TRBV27	TGTGCCAGCAGTTTAAGGGGGCTAATGGACGGCTACACCTTC	CASSLRGLMDGYTF
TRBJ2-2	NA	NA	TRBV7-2	TGTGCCAGCAGCATCCGGGATAGGGGGATTCTTTCGGCCGGGGAGCTGTTTTTT	CASSIRDRGILSAGELFF
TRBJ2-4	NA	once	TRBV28	TGTGCCAGCAGTTGGGACTCGAGCCTGGGGGGCATTCAGTACTTC	CASSWDSSLGGIQYF
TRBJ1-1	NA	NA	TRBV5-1	TGCGCCAGCAGCTTGAAGAATGCGGACACTGAAGCTTTCTTT	CASSLKNADTEAFF
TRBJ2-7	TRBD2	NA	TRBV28	TGTGCCAGCAGTTTTCTTCGGGTCTCGAGCCGGGAGGGCCGGCAGTACTTC	CASSFLRVSSREGRQYF
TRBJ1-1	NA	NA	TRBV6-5	TGTGCCAGCAGTTACCCGGGGAGGGAAGCTTTCTTT	CASSYPGREAFF
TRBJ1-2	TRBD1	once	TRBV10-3	TGTGCCACCCAGGGACAGGGGATGGGGGGCTACACCTTC	CATQGQGMGGYTF
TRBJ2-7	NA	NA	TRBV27	TGTGCCAGCAGTTTATCGGGGGGACAGCGTGCCTACGAGCAGTACTTC	CASSLSGGQRAYEQYF
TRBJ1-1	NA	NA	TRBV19	TGTGCCAGTAGTTTACGAGGGGGTGGAACTGAAGCTTTCTTT	CASSLRGGGTEAFF
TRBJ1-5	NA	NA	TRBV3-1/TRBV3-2	TGTGCCAGCAGCCAGGGTACTGAGCGGAGGCAGCCCCAGCATTTT	CASSQGTERRQPQHF
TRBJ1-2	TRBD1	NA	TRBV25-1	TGTGCCAGCAGTGCCCCCGGGACAGTCTTTCCCCGCGGCTACACCTTC	CASSAPGTVFPRGYTF
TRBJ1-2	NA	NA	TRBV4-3	TGCGCCAGCAGCCTCTCCTCCAGGGAGGTTGGCTACACCTTC	CASSLSSREVGYTF